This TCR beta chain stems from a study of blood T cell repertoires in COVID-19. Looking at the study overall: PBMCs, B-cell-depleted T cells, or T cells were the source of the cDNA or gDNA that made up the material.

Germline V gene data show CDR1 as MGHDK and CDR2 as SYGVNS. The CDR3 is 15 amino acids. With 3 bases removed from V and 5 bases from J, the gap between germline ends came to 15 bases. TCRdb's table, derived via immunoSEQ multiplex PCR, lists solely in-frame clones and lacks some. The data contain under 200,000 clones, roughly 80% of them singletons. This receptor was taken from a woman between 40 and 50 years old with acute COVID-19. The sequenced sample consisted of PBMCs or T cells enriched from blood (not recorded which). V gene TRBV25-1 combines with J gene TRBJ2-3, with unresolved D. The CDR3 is CASSDTLLRRDTQYF. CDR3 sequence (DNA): TGTGCCAGCAGTGACACCCTGTTGCGGAGAGATACGCAGTATTTT.